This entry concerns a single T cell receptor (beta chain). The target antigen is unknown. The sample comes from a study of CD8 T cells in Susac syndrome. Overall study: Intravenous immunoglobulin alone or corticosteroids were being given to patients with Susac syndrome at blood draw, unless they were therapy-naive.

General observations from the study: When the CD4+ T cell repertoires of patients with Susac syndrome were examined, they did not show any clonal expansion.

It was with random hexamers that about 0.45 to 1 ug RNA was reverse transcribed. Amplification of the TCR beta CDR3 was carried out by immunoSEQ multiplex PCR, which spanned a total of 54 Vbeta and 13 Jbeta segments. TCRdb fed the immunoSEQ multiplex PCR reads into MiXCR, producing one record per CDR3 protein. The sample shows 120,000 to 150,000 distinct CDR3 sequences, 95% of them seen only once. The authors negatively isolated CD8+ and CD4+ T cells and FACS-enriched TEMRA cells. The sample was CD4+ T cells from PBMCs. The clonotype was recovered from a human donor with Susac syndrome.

Here the CDR3 reads CASSYKGQGDGYTF. Written as DNA, the CDR3 is TGTGCCAGCAGTTACAAGGGACAGGGCGATGGCTACACCTTC. The rearrangement uses TRBV6-6 and TRBJ1-2, with TRBD1 matching over 9 bases. The CDR3 extends over 14 amino acids. Germline V gene lookup returns CDR1 MNHNY and CDR2 SVGAGI (reference sequence). J gave up 6 bases and V 2 bases, and 4 bases lay outside the gene matches.